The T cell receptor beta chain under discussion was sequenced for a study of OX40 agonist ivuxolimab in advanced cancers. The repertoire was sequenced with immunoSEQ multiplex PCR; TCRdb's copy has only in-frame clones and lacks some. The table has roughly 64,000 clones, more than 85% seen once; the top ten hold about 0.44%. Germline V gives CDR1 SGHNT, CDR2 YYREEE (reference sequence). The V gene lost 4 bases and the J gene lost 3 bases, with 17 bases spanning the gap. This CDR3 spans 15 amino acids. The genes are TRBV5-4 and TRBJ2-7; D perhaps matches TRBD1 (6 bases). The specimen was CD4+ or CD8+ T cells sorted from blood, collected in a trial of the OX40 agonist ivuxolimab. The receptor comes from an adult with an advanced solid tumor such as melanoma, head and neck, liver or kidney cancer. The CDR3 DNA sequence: TGTGCCAGCAGCCCCGGGGCAGGGGCAATCTACGAGCAGTACTTC. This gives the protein CASSPGAGAIYEQYF. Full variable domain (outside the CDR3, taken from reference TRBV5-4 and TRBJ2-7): ETGVTQSPTHLIKTRGQQVTLRCSSQSGHNTVSWYQQALGQGPQFIFQYYREEENGRGNFPPRFSGLQFPNYSSELNVNALELDDSALYLCASSPGAGAIYEQYFGPGTRLTVT.